One and the same sample provided the 8 T cell receptor beta chains below, sequenced in a study of human T cells and chemical hapten exposure. Time point reported: healthy volunteer bleed at 6 weeks. Blood, whole and unfractionated, served as the source for total RNA extraction. TCRdb processed the RACE reads anew with MiXCR; each CDR3 protein has one entry. This sample has about 77,000 distinct CDR3 sequences, with over 6.5% found just once. Sequences were obtained from whole blood. All receptors come from a female donor in good health. Some clones in this sample may be carry-over from other donors' samples.

The table lists this clonotype with many counts. CDR3 loop: CASRPRKTGPDSGYTF. The DNA for the CDR3 is TGTGCCAGCAGACCCCGAAAGACAGGGCCGGATAGTGGCTACACCTTC. The chain recombines TRBV6-5 with TRBJ1-2, with 7 nucleotides matching TRBD1. The V and J ends lost 6 bases and 7 bases, in that order; junction bases with no gene match: 17. CDR3 length: 16 residues. CDR1 and CDR2 from the germline V gene are MNHEY and SVGAGI.

This clonotype was recorded a few times. V is TRBV4-1 and J is TRBJ2-7; possibly TRBD1 for D (5 bases). The CDR3 spans 14 residues. The V gene lost 0 bases and the J gene lost 3 bases, with 9 bases spanning the gap. From germline, CDR1 is MGHRA and CDR2 YSYEKL. This CDR3 is CASSQDRTNYEQYF. CDR3 bases: TGCGCCAGCAGCCAAGATAGGACAAACTACGAGCAGTACTTC.

The genes are TRBV18 and TRBJ1-5; a weak D match, TRBD1 (6 bases). The CDR3 consists of 13 residues. Per the germline V gene, CDR1 is KGHSH and CDR2 is LQKENI. V lost 4 bases and J 5 bases, leaving 9 bases between the germline ends. The CDR3 sequence: CASSRTEDQPQHF. In DNA, the CDR3 is TGTGCCAGCTCACGGACAGAAGATCAGCCCCAGCATTTT.

J is TRBJ1-5 and V is TRBV28, with D hard to call. The V end was cut by 2 bases, the J end by 2 bases, with 7 bases between. In germline, CDR1 is MDHEN, CDR2 SYDVKM. This CDR3 has 14 amino acids. The CDR3 region is CASSLPGRNQPQHF. In nucleotides, the CDR3 is TGTGCCAGCAGTTTACCGGGTCGCAATCAGCCCCAGCATTTT.

This clonotype occurred many times. The J gene is TRBJ2-3, the V gene TRBV6-6, with 13 bases lining up with TRBD2. CDR3 length: 18 amino acids. Germline V gives CDR1 MNHNY, CDR2 SVGAGI (reference sequence). After removal of 7 bases from V and 1 base from J, the junction contained 11 bases not matched to a gene. For the CDR3, the DNA is TGTGCCAGCAACCCGGGACTAGCGGGGTCCGGGGGCACAGATACGCAGTATTTT. Amino acid sequence: CASNPGLAGSGGTDTQYF.

This chain joins TRBV6-1 and TRBJ1-1; D unresolved. Germline V gene lookup returns CDR1 MNHNS and CDR2 SASEGT. V lost 6 bases, J lost 2 bases, and 7 bases lay in between. The length of the CDR3 is 12 residues. The CDR3 DNA is TGTGCCAGCAGGGGCTTAAACACTGAAGCTTTCTTT. Protein: CASRGLNTEAFF.

This clonotype was observed many times. Here the CDR3 reads CASSQDLGRYQPQHF. Written as DNA, the CDR3 is TGTGCCAGCAGCCAAGATCTGGGGAGGTATCAGCCCCAGCATTTT. The chain is built from TRBV3-1 and TRBJ1-5; D gene uncertain. The CDR3 spans 15 residues. V was pared by 0 bases and J by 5 bases, with 11 bases between. Germline V lookup: CDR1 LGHDT, CDR2 YNNKEL (reference sequence).

This chain uses TRBV28 with TRBJ2-3; a possible D gene is TRBD2 (6 bases). CDR1 is MDHEN and CDR2 is SYDVKM in the germline V gene. This CDR3 spans 15 amino acids. Trimming took off 2 bases at V and 3 bases at J, with 12 bases between the two ends. The CDR3 DNA reads as TGTGCCAGCAGTTTAGTGCAGGGAGGTACAGATACGCAGTATTTT. Protein product: CASSLVQGGTDTQYF. The full variable domain, completed using reference TRBV28 and TRBJ2-3, is DVKVTQSSRYLVKRTGEKVFLECVQDMDHENMFWYRQDPGLGLRLIYFSYDVKMKEKGDIPEGYSVSREKKERFSLILESASTNQTSMYLCASSLVQGGTDTQYFGPGTRLTVL.